This T cell receptor (beta chain) was identified during a study of T cells after posttransplantation cyclophosphamide. Generated by immunoSEQ multiplex PCR, the TCRdb table keeps only in-frame clones and is missing some. This table holds about 53,000 clones, roughly 84% found once. Germline loops: CDR1 MNHEY, CDR2 SMNVEV (reference sequence). The CDR3 extends over 15 amino acids. Trimming shortened V by 3 bases and J by 3 bases, and 15 bases separated the two germline ends. This clone was recorded only once. The chain joins TRBV27 to TRBJ2-7, with a possible D match to TRBD2 (6 bases). The TCR was taken from a man under 40 with a blood cancer, CMV-positive, and with a related stem cell donor. Sequenced input: PBMCs. CDR3 sequence: CASSFVRGSHYEQYF. The CDR3 nucleotides are TGTGCCAGCAGTTTTGTTCGGGGGTCTCACTACGAGCAGTACTTC.